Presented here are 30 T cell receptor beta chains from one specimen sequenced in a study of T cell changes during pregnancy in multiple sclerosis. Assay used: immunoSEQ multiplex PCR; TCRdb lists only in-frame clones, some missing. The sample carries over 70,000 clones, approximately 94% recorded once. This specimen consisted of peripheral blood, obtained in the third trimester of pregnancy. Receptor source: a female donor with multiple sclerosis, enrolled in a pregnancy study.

The CDR3 loop is CASTTGGKGSQHF. In nucleotides, the CDR3 is TGTGCCAGCACCACCGGGGGTAAAGGATCCCAGCATTTT. This sequence joins TRBV28 and TRBJ1-5; the D gene is possibly TRBD1 (5 bases). Germline CDR1 and CDR2: MDHEN and SYDVKM. The CDR3 is 13 residues long. Between the trimmed V and J ends, which lost 7 bases and 11 bases, there was a span of 18 bases. The variable domain in full, completed from reference TRBV28 and TRBJ1-5, reads DVKVTQSSRYLVKRTGEKVFLECVQDMDHENMFWYRQDPGLGLRLIYFSYDVKMKEKGDIPEGYSVSREKKERFSLILESASTNQTSMYLCASTTGGKGSQHFGDGTRLSIL.

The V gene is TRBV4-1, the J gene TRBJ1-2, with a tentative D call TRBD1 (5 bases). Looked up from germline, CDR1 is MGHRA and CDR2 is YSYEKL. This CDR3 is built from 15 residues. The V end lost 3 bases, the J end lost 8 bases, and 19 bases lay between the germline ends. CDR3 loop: CASSQTTAGLGGYTF. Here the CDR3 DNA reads TGCGCCAGCAGCCAGACCACCGCGGGACTGGGGGGCTACACCTTC.

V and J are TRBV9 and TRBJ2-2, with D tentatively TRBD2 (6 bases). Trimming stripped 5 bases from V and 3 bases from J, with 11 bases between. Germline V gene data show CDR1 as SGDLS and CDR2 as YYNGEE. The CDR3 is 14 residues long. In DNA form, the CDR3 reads TGTGCCAGCAGTGGGGGGAGCGACACCGGGGAGCTGTTTTTT. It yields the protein CASSGGSDTGELFF.

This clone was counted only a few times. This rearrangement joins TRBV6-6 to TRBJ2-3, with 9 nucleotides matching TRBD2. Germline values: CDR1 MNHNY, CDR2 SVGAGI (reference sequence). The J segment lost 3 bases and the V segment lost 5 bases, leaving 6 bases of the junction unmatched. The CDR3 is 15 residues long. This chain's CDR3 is CASSLSGRGTDTQYF. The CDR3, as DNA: TGTGCCAGCAGTCTTAGCGGGAGAGGAACAGATACGCAGTATTTT.

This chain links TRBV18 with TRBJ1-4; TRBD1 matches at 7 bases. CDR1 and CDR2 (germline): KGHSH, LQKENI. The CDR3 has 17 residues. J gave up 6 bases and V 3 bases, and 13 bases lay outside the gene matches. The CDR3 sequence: CASSPSPGTDNYEKLFF. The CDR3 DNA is TGTGCCAGCTCACCGAGCCCCGGGACAGACAACTATGAAAAACTGTTTTTT.

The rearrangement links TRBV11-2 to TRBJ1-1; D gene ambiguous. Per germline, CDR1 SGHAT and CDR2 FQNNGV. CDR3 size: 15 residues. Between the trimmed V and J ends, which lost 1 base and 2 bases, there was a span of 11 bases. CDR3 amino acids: CASSLGTYTNTEAFF. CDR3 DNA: TGTGCCAGCAGCTTAGGTACATATACCAACACTGAAGCTTTCTTT. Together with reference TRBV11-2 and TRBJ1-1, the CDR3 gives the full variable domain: EAGVAQSPRYKIIEKRQSVAFWCNPISGHATLYWYQQILGQGPKLLIQFQNNGVVDDSQLPKDRFSAERLKGVDSTLKIQPAKLEDSAVYLCASSLGTYTNTEAFFGQGTRLTVV.

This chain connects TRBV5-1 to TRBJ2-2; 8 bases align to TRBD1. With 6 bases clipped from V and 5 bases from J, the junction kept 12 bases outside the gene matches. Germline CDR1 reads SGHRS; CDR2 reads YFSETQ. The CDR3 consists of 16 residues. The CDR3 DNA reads TGCGCCAGCACCTCCTCCCCAGGGGGCTATACCGGGGAGCTGTTTTTT. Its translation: CASTSSPGGYTGELFF.

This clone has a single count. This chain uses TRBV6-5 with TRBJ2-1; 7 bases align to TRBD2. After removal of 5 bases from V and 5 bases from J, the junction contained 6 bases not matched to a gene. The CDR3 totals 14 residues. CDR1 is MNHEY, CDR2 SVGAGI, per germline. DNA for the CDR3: TGTGCCAGCAGTCCGGGACTATCAGACAATGAGCAGTTCTTC. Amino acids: CASSPGLSDNEQFF.

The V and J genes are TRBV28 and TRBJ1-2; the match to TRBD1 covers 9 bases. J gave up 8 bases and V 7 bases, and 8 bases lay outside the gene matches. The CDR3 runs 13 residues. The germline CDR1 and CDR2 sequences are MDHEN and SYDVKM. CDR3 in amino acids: CASKQQGAGGYTF. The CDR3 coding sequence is TGTGCCAGCAAACAACAGGGGGCGGGGGGCTACACCTTC.

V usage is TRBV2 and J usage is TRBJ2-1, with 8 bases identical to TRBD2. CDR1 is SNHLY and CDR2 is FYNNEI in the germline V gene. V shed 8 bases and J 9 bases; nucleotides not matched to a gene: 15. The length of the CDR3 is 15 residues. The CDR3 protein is CASRPSGSRGGEQFF. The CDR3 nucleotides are TGTGCCAGCCGACCGAGCGGGAGTCGTGGCGGTGAGCAGTTCTTC.

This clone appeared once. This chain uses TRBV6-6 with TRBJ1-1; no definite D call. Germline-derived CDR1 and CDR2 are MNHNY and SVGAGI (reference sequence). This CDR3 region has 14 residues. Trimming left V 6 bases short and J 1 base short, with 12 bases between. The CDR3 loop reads CASRDRGGNTEAFF. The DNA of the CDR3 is TGTGCCAGCAGGGACCGAGGAGGGAACACTGAAGCTTTCTTT.

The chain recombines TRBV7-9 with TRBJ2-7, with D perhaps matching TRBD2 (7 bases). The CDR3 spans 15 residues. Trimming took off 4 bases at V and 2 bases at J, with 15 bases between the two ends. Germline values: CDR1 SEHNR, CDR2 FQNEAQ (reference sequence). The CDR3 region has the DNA TGTGCCAGCAGCTCCCCAACAGGGACTACCTACGAGCAGTACTTC. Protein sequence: CASSSPTGTTYEQYF.

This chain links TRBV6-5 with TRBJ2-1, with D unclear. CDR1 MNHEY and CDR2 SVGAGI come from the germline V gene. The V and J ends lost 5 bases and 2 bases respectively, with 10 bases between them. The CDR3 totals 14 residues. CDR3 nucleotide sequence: TGTGCCAGCAGTGCCGCCCGGGCCTACAATGAGCAGTTCTTC. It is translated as CASSAARAYNEQFF.

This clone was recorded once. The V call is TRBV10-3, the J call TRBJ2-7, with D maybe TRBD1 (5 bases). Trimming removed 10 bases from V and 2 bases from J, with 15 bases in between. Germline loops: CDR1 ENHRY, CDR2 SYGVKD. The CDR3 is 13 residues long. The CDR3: CATTPTDTYEQYF. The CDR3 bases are TGTGCCACCACCCCAACGGACACCTACGAGCAGTACTTC.

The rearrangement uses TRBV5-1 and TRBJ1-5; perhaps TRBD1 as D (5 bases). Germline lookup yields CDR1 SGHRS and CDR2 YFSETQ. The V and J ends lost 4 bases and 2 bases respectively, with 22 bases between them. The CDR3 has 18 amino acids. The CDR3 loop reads CASSPWPWGLRRNQPQHF. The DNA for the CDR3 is TGCGCCAGCAGCCCTTGGCCGTGGGGACTTCGGCGCAATCAGCCCCAGCATTTT.

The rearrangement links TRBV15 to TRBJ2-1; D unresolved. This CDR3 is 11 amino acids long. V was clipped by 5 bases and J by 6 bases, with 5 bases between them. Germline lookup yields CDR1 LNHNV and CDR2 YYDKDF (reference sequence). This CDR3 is CATSVRNEQFF. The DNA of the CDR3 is TGTGCCACCAGCGTCCGCAATGAGCAGTTCTTC.

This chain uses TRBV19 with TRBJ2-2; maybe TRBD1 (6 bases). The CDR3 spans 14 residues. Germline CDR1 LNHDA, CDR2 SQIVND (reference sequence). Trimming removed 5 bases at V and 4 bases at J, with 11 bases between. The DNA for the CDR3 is TGTGCCAGTAGTGCTAGACAGGCCACCGGGGAGCTGTTTTTT. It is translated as CASSARQATGELFF.

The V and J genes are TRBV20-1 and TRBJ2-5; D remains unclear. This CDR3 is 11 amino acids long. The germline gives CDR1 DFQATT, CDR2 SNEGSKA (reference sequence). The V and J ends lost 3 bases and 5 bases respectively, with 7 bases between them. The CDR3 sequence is CSASEEETQYF. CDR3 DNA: TGCAGTGCTAGTGAGGAGGAGACCCAGTACTTC.

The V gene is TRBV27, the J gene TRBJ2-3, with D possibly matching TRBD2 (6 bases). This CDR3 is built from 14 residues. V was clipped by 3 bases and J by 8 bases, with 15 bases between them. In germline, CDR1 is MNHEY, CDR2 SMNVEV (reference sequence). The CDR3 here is CASSFGTPSTTQYF. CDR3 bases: TGTGCCAGCAGTTTCGGGACTCCCTCCACTACGCAGTATTTT.

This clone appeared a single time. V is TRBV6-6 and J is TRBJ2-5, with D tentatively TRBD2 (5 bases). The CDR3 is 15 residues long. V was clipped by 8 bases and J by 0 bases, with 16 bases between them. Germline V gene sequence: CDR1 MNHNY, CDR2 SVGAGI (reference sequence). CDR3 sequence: CASLGRAEYQETQYF. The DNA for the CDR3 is TGTGCCAGCCTCGGTCGAGCGGAGTACCAAGAGACCCAGTACTTC.

For the CDR3, the DNA is TGTGCCAGCAGGGGTTTACTAGCGGCAATCCCAGGATCCTACAATGAGCAGTTCTTC. Its translation: CASRGLLAAIPGSYNEQFF. The rearrangement joins TRBV2 to TRBJ2-1; 8 nucleotides agree with TRBD2. Trimming at V came to 6 bases and at J to 1 base, leaving 17 bases not matched to a gene. Germline V gene data show CDR1 as SNHLY and CDR2 as FYNNEI. CDR3 length: 19 amino acids.

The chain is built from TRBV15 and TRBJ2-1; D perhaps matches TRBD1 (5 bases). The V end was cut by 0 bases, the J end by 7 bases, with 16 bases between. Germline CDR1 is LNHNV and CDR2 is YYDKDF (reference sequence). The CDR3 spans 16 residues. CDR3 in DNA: TGTGCCACCAGCAGAGATCAGGGCCCATTAAAGAATGAGCAGTTCTTC. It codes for CATSRDQGPLKNEQFF.

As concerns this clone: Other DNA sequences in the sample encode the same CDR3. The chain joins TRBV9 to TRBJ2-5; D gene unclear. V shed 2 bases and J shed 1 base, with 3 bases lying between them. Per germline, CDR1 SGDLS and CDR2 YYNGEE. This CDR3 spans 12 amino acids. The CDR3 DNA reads TGTGCCAGCAGCGTGAGCCAAGAGACCCAGTACTTC. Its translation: CASSVSQETQYF.

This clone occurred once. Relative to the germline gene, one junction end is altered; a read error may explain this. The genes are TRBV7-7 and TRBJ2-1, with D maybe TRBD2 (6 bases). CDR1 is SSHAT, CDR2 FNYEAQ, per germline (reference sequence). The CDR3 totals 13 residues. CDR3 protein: CASSLSGTPEQFF. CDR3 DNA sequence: TGTGCTAGCAGCCTGTCAGGGACTCCCGAGCAGTTCTTC.

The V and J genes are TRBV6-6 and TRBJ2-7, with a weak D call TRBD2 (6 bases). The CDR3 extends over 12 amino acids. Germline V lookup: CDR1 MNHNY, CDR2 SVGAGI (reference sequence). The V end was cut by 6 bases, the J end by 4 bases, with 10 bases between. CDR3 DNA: TGTGCCAGCAGCCGGGGGATGTACGAGCAGTACTTC. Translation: CASSRGMYEQYF.

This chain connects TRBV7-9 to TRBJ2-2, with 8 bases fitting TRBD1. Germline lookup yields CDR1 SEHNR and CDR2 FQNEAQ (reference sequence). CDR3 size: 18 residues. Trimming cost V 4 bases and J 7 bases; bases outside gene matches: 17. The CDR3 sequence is CASSSPQRQGTSGGELFF. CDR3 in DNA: TGTGCCAGCAGCTCACCGCAGAGACAGGGGACAAGTGGCGGGGAGCTGTTTTTT.

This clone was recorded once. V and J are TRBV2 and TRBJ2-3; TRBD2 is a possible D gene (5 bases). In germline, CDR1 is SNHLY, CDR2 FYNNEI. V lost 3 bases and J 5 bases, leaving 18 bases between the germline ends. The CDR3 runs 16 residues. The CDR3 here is CASSEPPGGEGDTQYF. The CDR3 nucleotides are TGTGCCAGCAGTGAGCCCCCCGGAGGCGAGGGAGATACGCAGTATTTT.

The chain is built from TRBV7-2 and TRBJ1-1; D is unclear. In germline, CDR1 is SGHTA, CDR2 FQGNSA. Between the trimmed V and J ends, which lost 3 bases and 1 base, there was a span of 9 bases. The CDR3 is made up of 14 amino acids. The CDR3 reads CASSLAGKNTEAFF. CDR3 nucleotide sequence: TGTGCCAGCAGCTTGGCCGGGAAGAACACTGAAGCTTTCTTT.

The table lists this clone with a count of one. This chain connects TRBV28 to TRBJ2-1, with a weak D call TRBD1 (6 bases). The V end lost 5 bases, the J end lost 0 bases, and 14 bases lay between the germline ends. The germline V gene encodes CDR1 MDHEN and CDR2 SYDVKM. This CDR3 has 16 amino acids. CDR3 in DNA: TGTGCCAGCAGTACCGAGACAGGAACCTCCTACAATGAGCAGTTCTTC. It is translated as CASSTETGTSYNEQFF.

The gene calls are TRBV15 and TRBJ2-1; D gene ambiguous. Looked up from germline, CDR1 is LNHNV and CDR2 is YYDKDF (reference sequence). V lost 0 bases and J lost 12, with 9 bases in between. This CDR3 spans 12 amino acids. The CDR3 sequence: CATSRDEVGQFF. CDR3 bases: TGTGCCACCAGCAGAGATGAGGTGGGGCAGTTCTTC.